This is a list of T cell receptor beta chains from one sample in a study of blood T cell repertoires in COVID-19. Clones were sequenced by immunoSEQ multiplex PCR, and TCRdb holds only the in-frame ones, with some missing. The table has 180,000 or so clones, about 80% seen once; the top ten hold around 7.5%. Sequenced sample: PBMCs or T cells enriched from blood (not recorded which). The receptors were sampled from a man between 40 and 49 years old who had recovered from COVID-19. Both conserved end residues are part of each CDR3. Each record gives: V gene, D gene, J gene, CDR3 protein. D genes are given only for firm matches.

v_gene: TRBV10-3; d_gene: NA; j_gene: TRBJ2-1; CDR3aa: CAISAGSGRSSSYNEQFF
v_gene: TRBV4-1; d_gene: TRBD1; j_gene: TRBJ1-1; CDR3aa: CASSQGVSSNRGHTEAFF
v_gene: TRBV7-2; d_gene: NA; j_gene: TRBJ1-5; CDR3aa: CASSLDRFGRPQHF
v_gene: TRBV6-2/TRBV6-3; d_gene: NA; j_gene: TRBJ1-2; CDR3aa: CASSYSFLAGGRDGYTF
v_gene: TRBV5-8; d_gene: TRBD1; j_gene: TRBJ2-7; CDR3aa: CASSLVLLGQGNEQYF
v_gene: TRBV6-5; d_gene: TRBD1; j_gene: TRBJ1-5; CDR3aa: CASSYWTGNLQPQHF
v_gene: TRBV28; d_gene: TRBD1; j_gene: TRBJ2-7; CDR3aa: CAIADRDPYEQYF
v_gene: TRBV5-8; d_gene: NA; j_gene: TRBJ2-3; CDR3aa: CASIRGSHTDTQYF
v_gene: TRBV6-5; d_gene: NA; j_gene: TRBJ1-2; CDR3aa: CASSPASTRVYGYTF
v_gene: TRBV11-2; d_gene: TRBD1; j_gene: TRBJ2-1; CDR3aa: CASSFRQGKNEQFF
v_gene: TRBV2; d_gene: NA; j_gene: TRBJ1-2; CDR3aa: CASSEGRRFYGYTF
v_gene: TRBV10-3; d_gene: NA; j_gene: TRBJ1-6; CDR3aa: CAISERTGNSPLHF
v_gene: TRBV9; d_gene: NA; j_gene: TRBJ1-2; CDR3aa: CASSRTPNYGYTF
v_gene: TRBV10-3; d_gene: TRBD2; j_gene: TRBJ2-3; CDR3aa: CAISERFSGGGDTQYF
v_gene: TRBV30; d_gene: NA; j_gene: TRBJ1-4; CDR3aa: CAWTGANEEKLFF
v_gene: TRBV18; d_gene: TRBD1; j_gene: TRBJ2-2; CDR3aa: CASSPFETGANTGELFF
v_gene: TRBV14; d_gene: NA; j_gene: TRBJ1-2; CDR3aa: CASSLQPQDGYTF
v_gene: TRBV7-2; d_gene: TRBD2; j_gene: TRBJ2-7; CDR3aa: CASSFSGGANYEQYF
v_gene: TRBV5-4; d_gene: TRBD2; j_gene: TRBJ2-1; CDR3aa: CASRRNLAGGPNEQFF
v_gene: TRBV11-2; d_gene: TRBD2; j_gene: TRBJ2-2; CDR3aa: CASRPIRERGGTGELFF
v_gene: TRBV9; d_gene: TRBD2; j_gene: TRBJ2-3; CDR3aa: CASSVVGGTSGGSRLTDTQYF
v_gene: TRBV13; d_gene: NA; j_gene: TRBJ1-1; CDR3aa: CASSRGAGNTEAFF
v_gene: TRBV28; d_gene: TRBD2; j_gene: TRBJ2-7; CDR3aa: CASRGGVRPYEQYF
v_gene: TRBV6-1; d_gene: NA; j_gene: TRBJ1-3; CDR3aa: CASSEVRSGNTIYF
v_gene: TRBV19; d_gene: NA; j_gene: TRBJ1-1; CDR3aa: CASSILLGTNTEAFF
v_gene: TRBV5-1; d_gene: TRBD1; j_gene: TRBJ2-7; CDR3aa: CASSMAPTGGYEQYF
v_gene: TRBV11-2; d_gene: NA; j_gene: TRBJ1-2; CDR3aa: CASSLDTVGGGYTF
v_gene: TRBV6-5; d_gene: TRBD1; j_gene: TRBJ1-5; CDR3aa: CASSRDRVGQPQHF
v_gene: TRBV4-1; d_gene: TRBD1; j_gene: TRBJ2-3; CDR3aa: CASKNRGVVTDTQYF
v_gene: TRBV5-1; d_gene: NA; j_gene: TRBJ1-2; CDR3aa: CASTPQGLDGYTF
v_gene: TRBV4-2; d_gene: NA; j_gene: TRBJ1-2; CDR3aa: CASSQGQQGANYGYTF
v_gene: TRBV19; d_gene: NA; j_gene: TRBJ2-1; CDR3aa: CASSSRQSYNEQFF
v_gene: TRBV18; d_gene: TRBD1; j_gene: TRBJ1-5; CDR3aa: CASSLLQGVDQPQHF
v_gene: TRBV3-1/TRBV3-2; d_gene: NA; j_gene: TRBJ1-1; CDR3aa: CASSQAGMNTEAFF
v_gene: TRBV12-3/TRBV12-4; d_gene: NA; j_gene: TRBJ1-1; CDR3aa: CASSSRREAFF
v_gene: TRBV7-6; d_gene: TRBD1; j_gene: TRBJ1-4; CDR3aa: CASSLGRGVGQRTEKLFF
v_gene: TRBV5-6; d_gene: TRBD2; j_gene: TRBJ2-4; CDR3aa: CASSFPPWEGAKNIQYF
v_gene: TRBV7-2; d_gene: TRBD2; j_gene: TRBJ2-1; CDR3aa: CASSLEAGGGYNEQFF
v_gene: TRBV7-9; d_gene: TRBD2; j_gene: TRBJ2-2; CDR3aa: CASSPNGRGPSTGELFF
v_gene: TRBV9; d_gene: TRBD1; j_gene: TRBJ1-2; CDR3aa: CASSPEGAWGYTF
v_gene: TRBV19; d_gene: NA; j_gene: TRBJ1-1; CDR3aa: CARMLQGNPARSEAFF
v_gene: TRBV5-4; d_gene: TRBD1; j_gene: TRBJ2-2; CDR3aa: CASSLAGQGNTGELFF
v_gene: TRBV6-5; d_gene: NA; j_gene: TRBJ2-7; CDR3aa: CASSYSSGRSYEQYF
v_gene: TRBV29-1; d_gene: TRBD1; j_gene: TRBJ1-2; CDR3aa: CSVEEVTGKVGGYTF
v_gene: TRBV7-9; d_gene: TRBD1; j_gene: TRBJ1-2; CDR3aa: CASTETGQGMGGYTF
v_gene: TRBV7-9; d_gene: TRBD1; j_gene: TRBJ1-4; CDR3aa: CASSPHRQGNEKLFF
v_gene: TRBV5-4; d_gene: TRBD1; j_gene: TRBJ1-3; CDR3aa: CASSPRQGTGNTIYF
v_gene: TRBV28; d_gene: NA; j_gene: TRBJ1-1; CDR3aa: CASSLRVRNTEAFF
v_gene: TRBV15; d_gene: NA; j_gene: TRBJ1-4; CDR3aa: CATSRDPGEKLFF
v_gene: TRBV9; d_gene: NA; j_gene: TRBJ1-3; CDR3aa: CASSVESSGNTIYF
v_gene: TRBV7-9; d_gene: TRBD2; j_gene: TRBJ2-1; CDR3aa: CASSLVAGGRRNEQFF
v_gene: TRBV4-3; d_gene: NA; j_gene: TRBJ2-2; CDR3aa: CASSQDQKSGELFF
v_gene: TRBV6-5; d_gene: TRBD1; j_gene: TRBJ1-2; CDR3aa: CASSYSPGTGYGYTF